This note documents a single T cell receptor beta chain sequence. This clone's antigen is unknown. Base qualities are missing; no much larger clone stands one base away. TCRbeta CDR3 regions were amplified from genomic DNA using the immunoSEQ Assay, a bias-controlled multiplex PCR. Concerning the study's data processing: The number of nucleated cells in each sample was estimated by amplification of reference gene primers within the assay. Sequence reads were collapsed and filtered to measure the absolute abundance of every unique TCRbeta CDR3 rearrangement. For each sample, productive Simpson clonality was calculated by taking the square root of Simpson's diversity index across productive rearrangements. TCRdb stores this immuneACCESS table with in-frame sequences only. Part of the clones is absent; in the studies checked, under half of the shortfall reflects unresolved V genes, and no reason is known for the rest. Clonal size and the V and J genes are those of that table, whereas D and trimming came from the DNA. This sample comprises roughly 250,000 clones, roughly nine tenths of them detected only once. The leading ten clones occupy over 7.5% of the sample.

Spanning cysteine to phenylalanine, the CDR3 consists of 13 amino acids. Of all the DNA, just the CDR3 is kept, 39 bases in frame from base 1. CDR1 is given as MGHDK and CDR2 as SYGVNS, both from the germline V gene. The trim is 8 bases for V and 5 bases for J, with a gap of 15 bases between the germline ends. This entry comes from a study of blood T cell repertoires in COVID-19 (dated by TCRdb to the early 2020s). Looking at the study overall: The collaborator samples originated in the United States, Italy and Spain and spanned the acute and convalescent phases of COVID-19. The material from the prospective study consisted of cDNA or gDNA derived from T cells, B-cell-depleted T cells, or PBMCs. The dataset comprised deeply sampled blood TCRbeta repertoires from subjects exposed to, actively infected with, or recovered from COVID-19. The repertoires were released in a freely available public database intended as a resource for research on the immune response to SARS-CoV-2. The samples were drawn from two sources: the first 160 participants of the ongoing ImmuneRACE study, and approximately 1,300 subjects contributed by 6 global collaborators. Sample metadata almost always included a de-identified subject ID, COVID-19 status, age in years and sex. Where available, HLA class I and class II types were taken from metadata supplied by the sample provider and were not determined by assay-based typing. General study outcomes and caveats: Clinical and demographic metadata were provided uncurated, with the amount varying by source and participant.

A second Seattle source provided samples from volunteer blood donors who had recovered from COVID-19. Collaborating institutions collected whole blood in K2EDTA tubes following their own protocols. For TCRbeta analysis, collaborators shipped samples as frozen whole blood, isolated PBMCs, or DNA extracted from either of those sample types. This TCR derives from a man aged 35 to 55 who had recovered from COVID-19. Sequenced: peripheral blood. The rearranged chain carries TRBV25-1 and TRBJ1-2, with TRBD1 tentatively as D gene (5 bases match). The base sequence is TGTGCCAGCTTCGGAGGGGCCAGGTATGGCTACACCTTC. It codes for CASFGGARYGYTF.